Listed below are T cell receptor beta chains from one sample, sequenced in a study of radiotherapy plus CTLA-4 blockade in lung cancer. Measured with immunoSEQ multiplex PCR; TCRdb has only the in-frame clones, and not every one. The table has tens of thousands of clones, 70% to 90% seen once; the top ten hold around 0.85%. The specimen comprised peripheral blood, sampled from a patient treated with radiotherapy plus ipilimumab. The source is a human donor with non-small cell lung cancer who had stable disease on radiotherapy plus ipilimumab. CDR3s include the opening cysteine and the closing phenylalanine or tryptophan. A D gene is named only where the DNA matches it firmly. Where a row states a size, it is once, few, many or the class of an expanded clone; other rows omit it.

>TRBJ2-7|TRBV19|NA|15|TRBD2
CASSSTSGGEHEQYF
TGTGCCAGTAGTTCCACTAGCGGGGGTGAACACGAGCAGTACTTC
>TRBJ2-2|TRBV14|NA|14|NA
CASSQELRGGELFF
TGTGCCAGCAGCCAAGAGTTGCGTGGCGGGGAGCTGTTTTTT
>TRBJ2-5|TRBV9|once|16|TRBD1
CASSVGRDRVVETQYF
TGTGCCAGCAGCGTAGGACGGGACAGGGTCGTAGAGACCCAGTACTTC
>TRBJ2-3|TRBV5-1|NA|15|NA
CASSLGAVGTDTQYF
TGCGCCAGCAGCTTGGGGGCCGTAGGCACAGATACGCAGTATTTT
>TRBJ2-7|TRBV29-1|NA|12|TRBD2
CSVAGRASEQYF
TGCAGCGTTGCCGGGAGGGCCTCCGAGCAGTACTTC
>TRBJ2-3|TRBV12-5|NA|16|TRBD2
CASATGAGGPPDTQYF
TGTGCTAGTGCCACCGGAGCGGGAGGGCCCCCAGATACGCAGTATTTT
>TRBJ1-2|TRBV30|NA|15|NA
CAWRRQVGSSLGYTF
TGTGCCTGGAGGAGACAGGTTGGCAGTTCTCTAGGCTACACCTTC
>TRBJ2-3|TRBV11-2|NA|16|TRBD2
CASSPPGLAVTDTQYF
TGTGCCAGCAGCCCACCGGGACTAGCGGTCACAGATACGCAGTATTTT
>TRBJ2-1|TRBV15|NA|12|NA
CATSREGEVRFF
TGTGCCACCAGCAGAGAAGGTGAAGTACGGTTCTTC
>TRBJ1-2|TRBV6-1|NA|16|TRBD1
CASSGGQGGPGYGYTF
TGTGCCAGCAGTGGGGGACAGGGGGGCCCTGGCTATGGCTACACCTTC
>TRBJ2-3|TRBV28|NA|16|TRBD2
CASSFGLADSTDTQYF
TGTGCCAGCAGTTTCGGACTAGCGGATAGCACAGATACGCAGTATTTT
>TRBJ2-1|TRBV9|NA|16|TRBD2
CASSLPSLAGVNEQFF
TGTGCCAGCAGCTTACCCTCCCTAGCGGGGGTTAATGAGCAGTTCTTC
>TRBJ2-1|TRBV27|NA|15|NA
CASSLGPQAYNEQFF
TGTGCCAGCAGTTTGGGTCCTCAGGCGTACAATGAGCAGTTCTTC
>TRBJ2-7|TRBV25-1|NA|15|TRBD1
CASSAPGTGGYEQYF
TGTGCCAGCAGTGCTCCCGGGACAGGGGGCTACGAGCAGTACTTC
>TRBJ2-7|TRBV13|NA|14|NA
CASTRGGFSYEQYF
TGTGCCAGCACCAGGGGGGGATTTTCCTACGAGCAGTACTTC
>TRBJ1-1|TRBV29-1|NA|14|TRBD1
CSVGNGRGRPEAFF
TGCAGCGTTGGGAACGGCAGGGGGCGTCCTGAAGCTTTCTTT
>TRBJ2-7|TRBV27|NA|18|TRBD2
CASRGASGRAPTTYEQYF
TGTGCCAGCAGGGGGGCTAGCGGGAGGGCCCCGACCACCTACGAGCAGTACTTC
>TRBJ1-6|TRBV7-8|NA|15|NA
CASSSLGQKDSPLHF
TGTGCCAGCAGCTCCCTCGGACAGAAAGATTCACCCCTCCACTTT
>TRBJ1-6|TRBV2|NA|12|NA
CAVRVDNSPLHF
TGTGCCGTTAGGGTCGACAATTCACCCCTCCACTTT
>TRBJ2-7|TRBV11-1|NA|13|NA
CASSLPPGYEQYF
TGTGCCAGCAGCTTACCCCCAGGCTACGAGCAGTACTTC
>TRBJ1-1|TRBV18|NA|16|NA
CASQPGAGTRNTEAFF
TGTGCCAGCCAGCCGGGTGCCGGGACAAGAAACACTGAAGCTTTCTTT
>TRBJ1-6|TRBV18|NA|14|TRBD1
CASSLDRGLSPLHF
TGTGCCAGCTCACTGGACAGGGGTCTTTCACCCCTCCACTTT
>TRBJ2-7|TRBV5-1|NA|14|NA
CASSLVGDGYEQYF
TGCGCCAGCAGCTTGGTAGGGGACGGCTACGAGCAGTACTTC
>TRBJ1-6|TRBV6-5|NA|14|NA
CASRNDRTNSPLHF
TGTGCCAGCAGAAACGACAGGACTAATTCACCCCTCCACTTT
>TRBJ2-2|TRBV5-1|NA|15|TRBD1
CASSAGTGRTGELFF
TGCGCCAGCAGCGCCGGGACAGGGAGGACCGGGGAGCTGTTTTTT
>TRBJ1-1|TRBV28|NA|13|NA
CASGGRMNTEAFF
TGTGCCAGCGGCGGACGGATGAACACTGAAGCTTTCTTT
>TRBJ2-7|TRBV28|NA|12|NA
CASSPLGNEQYF
TGTGCCAGCAGTCCGTTGGGCAACGAGCAGTACTTC
>TRBJ2-1|TRBV30|NA|16|TRBD2
CAWSDRTSGLNNEQFF
TGTGCCTGGAGTGACCGGACTAGCGGGTTGAACAATGAGCAGTTCTTC
>TRBJ1-1|TRBV18|NA|14|TRBD1
CASSPTGGGTEAFF
TGTGCCAGCTCACCTACAGGGGGAGGAACTGAAGCTTTCTTT
>TRBJ2-4|TRBV27|NA|17|NA
CASSLKSAGRAKNIQYF
TGTGCCAGCAGTTTAAAGTCGGCTGGGCGAGCCAAAAACATTCAGTACTTC
>TRBJ1-2|TRBV4-1|NA|12|NA
CASSRDAGGYTF
TGCGCCAGCAGCCGGGACGCCGGGGGCTACACCTTC
>TRBJ1-6|TRBV6-1|NA|15|TRBD1
CASSGRTGGNSPLHF
TGTGCCAGCAGTGGGCGGACAGGGGGCAATTCACCCCTCCACTTT
>TRBJ2-2|TRBV5-1|NA|13|NA
CASSLSVPGELFF
TGCGCCAGCAGCTTAAGCGTGCCCGGGGAGCTGTTTTTT
>TRBJ2-7|TRBV7-9|NA|16|TRBD1
CASSFGLTGGDYEQYF
TGTGCCAGCAGCTTTGGCCTTACAGGGGGCGACTACGAGCAGTACTTC
>TRBJ1-2|TRBV20-1|NA|11|NA
CSARPPPAYTF
TGCAGTGCTAGGCCCCCCCCGGCCTACACCTTC
>TRBJ1-5|TRBV19|NA|15|TRBD1
CASSPTGGSLQPQHF
TGTGCCAGTAGTCCCACAGGGGGCTCCCTCCAGCCCCAGCATTTT
>TRBJ2-7|TRBV11-2|once|16|TRBD2
CASSLNPTSGDYEQYF
TGTGCCAGCAGCTTAAATCCAACTAGCGGAGACTACGAGCAGTACTTC
>TRBJ2-3|TRBV5-6|NA|15|TRBD2
CASSLASGGADTQYF
TGTGCCAGCAGCTTAGCCAGCGGGGGAGCCGATACGCAGTATTTT
>TRBJ2-1|TRBV6-1|NA|15|NA
CASSEAYLSYNEQFF
TGTGCCAGCAGTGAAGCGTACTTATCCTACAATGAGCAGTTCTTC
>TRBJ1-2|TRBV21-1|NA|17|NA
CASSKAPTPGVNYGYTF
TGTGCCAGCAGCAAAGCACCAACCCCGGGAGTTAACTATGGCTACACCTTC
>TRBJ2-7|TRBV7-3|NA|14|TRBD2
CASSPNGEGDEQYF
TGTGCCAGCAGCCCCAACGGGGAGGGCGATGAGCAGTACTTC
>TRBJ2-5|TRBV7-8|NA|12|NA
CASSLEKETQYF
TGTGCCAGCAGCCTAGAAAAAGAGACCCAGTACTTC